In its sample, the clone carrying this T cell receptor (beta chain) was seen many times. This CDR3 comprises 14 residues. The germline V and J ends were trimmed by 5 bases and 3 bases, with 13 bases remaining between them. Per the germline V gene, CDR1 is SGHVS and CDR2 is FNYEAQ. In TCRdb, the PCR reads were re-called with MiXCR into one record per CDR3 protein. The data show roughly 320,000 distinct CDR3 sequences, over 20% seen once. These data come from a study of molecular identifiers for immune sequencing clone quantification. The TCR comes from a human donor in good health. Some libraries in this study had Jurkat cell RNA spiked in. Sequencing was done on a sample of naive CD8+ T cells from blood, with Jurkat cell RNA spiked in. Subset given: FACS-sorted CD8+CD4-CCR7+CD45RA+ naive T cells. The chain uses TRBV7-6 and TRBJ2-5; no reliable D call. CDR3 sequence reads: CASSLPSEEETQYF. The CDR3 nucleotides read TGTGCCAGCAGCCTACCAAGCGAAGAAGAGACCCAGTACTTC. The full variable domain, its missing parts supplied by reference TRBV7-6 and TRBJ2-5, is GAGVSQSPRYKVTKRGQDVALRCDPISGHVSLYWYRQALGQGPEFLTYFNYEAQQDKSGLPNDRFSAERPEGSISTLTIQRTEQRDSAMYRCASSLPSEEETQYFGPGTRLLVL.